The clone carrying this TCR beta chain showed up many times. This sample was included in a study of regulatory T cells in long-lasting Graves disease. Study overall: Patients newly diagnosed with Graves' had been on antithyroid drugs for under 3 months.

Time point: newly diagnosed GD, antithyroid drugs for less than 3 months. With RNA extracted from PBMCs as input, the TCR library was made. The CDR3 has 13 amino acids. CDR1 is SNHLY, CDR2 FYNNEI, per germline. V gave up 2 bases and J gave up 12 bases; unmatched junction bases: 6. To make TCR beta libraries, researchers used iRepertoire HTBI primers and Arm-PCR of CDR3 regions. TCRdb used MiXCR to reprocess the multiplex PCR reads, holding one entry per CDR3 protein. The sample lists roughly 250,000 distinct CDR3 sequences, around a sixth occurring once. These records were also assigned to another study, of T cells in Graves' hyperthyroidism and ophthalmopathy. That source adds: The study used the HTBI primer set for a first-round RT-PCR of the TCR CDR3. Most thyroid-expanded clonotypes above 0.001 were also found in blood.

The source was peripheral blood mononuclear cells (PBMCs), collected at new diagnosis, from a patient treated with antithyroid drugs. The sequence was collected from a woman aged 25 to 39 with Graves disease. This chain joins TRBV2 and TRBJ1-4; 7 bases match TRBD1. The CDR3 DNA is TGTGCCAGCAGTGAAATGGGACAGATTCAACTGTTTTTT. Translation gives CASSEMGQIQLFF.